This T cell receptor (beta chain) was found in a study of monozygotic twins with inflammatory bowel disease. Total RNA from whole blood was isolated with no T cell sorting. Through template switching, UMIs that included a 6-nucleotide sample barcode were added. TCRdb re-called the 5' RACE reads and catalogs CDR3 proteins one per entry, DNA excluded. The sample table sets out 300,000 to 400,000 distinct CDR3 sequences. The CDR3 runs 18 residues. Germline V gives CDR1 MGHRA, CDR2 YSYEKL. The source is a human donor with ulcerative colitis or Crohn's disease, or a healthy co-twin of an affected twin (not recorded which). Sequencing was carried out using blood. The rearrangement uses TRBV4-1 and TRBJ1-1. The CDR3 spells CASSQESGGAAMNTEAFF.